This T cell receptor (beta chain) was obtained from a study of blood T cell repertoires in COVID-19 (dated by TCRdb to between 2020 and 2021). In terms of the full investigation: Collaborator samples came from the United States, Italy and Spain and covered acute and convalescent phases of COVID-19. The material from the prospective study consisted of cDNA or gDNA derived from T cells, B-cell-depleted T cells, or PBMCs. Deeply sampled blood TCRbeta repertoires from subjects exposed to, actively infected with, or recovered from COVID-19 were included in the dataset. A freely available public database, intended as a resource for researchers studying the immune response to SARS-CoV-2, is where the repertoires were released. Samples came from the ongoing ImmuneRACE study (first 160 participants) plus 1,254 subjects from 6 global collaborators. A de-identified subject ID, COVID-19 status, age in years and sex were almost always included in the sample metadata. Where available, HLA class I and class II types were taken from metadata supplied by the sample provider and were not determined by assay-based typing. Summary of the overall study and its limitations: The amount of clinical and demographic metadata varied by source and participant and was provided uncurated.

Each collaborating institution followed its own protocols to collect whole blood in K2EDTA tubes. For TCRbeta analysis, collaborators shipped samples as frozen whole blood, isolated PBMCs, or DNA extracted from either of those sample types. TCRbeta CDR3 regions were amplified from genomic DNA by means of the immunoSEQ Assay, a bias-controlled multiplex PCR. Processing in the source paper ran as follows. Nucleated cell counts per sample were estimated from amplification of reference gene primers within the assay. Sequence reads were collapsed and filtered to measure the absolute abundance of every unique TCRbeta CDR3 rearrangement. Productive Simpson clonality was computed per sample as the square root of Simpson's diversity index over productive rearrangements. The immuneACCESS repertoire file appears here via TCRdb, limited to in-frame rearrangements. These files lack a portion of the clones; in checked studies, under half of the deficit traces to unresolved V genes, and the cause of the others is not known. The V and J calls and clone size were taken over from that table, and D and trimming were inferred from the DNA. The sample table contains 100,000 to 150,000 clones; only one count was recorded for around nine tenths of them. About 1.5% of the sample comes from the top ten.

Unmatched junction bases come to 15, with V trimmed by 5 bases and J by 9 bases. The CDR3 contains 16 residues, cysteine and phenylalanine counted. Only CDR3 DNA is held: 48 bases, read in frame from base 1. From the germline V gene (reference sequence), CDR1 is MNHNY and CDR2 is SVGAGI. For this clone: There is no known antigen for this receptor. One base away there is no much larger clone; base qualities are not given.

This chain is built from TRBV6-6 and TRBJ2-5; 10 central bases correspond to TRBD1. The TCR sequence derives from a human donor in a cohort sampled during active COVID-19. Material for sequencing was peripheral blood. The sequenced DNA: TGTGCCAGCAGTCGACAGACCGGGACAGGGGTCTTGGCCCAGTACTTC. This gives the protein CASSRQTGTGVLAQYF.